The TCR beta chain described here comes from a study of T-cell reconstitution after alpha-beta-depleted transplantation in children. The CDR3 contains 12 residues. V shed 4 bases and J shed 7 bases, with 11 bases lying between them. Unique molecular identifiers were incorporated during preparation of the TCRbeta library. MiXCR was run by TCRdb on the PCR reads, yielding one entry per CDR3 protein. The sample yields approximately 240,000 distinct CDR3 sequences, approximately 10% seen once. This receptor was taken from a child under two years old with acute myeloid leukemia, due to receive a stem cell transplant. The chain combines TRBV12-3 or TRBV12-4 with TRBJ2-7; D is unclear. Material: PBMCs, obtained before TCRalphabeta/CD19-depleted stem cell transplant. The CDR3 DNA reads as TGTGCCAGCAGTTCCTCGCGGACGGAGCAGTACTTC. Translating gives CASSSSRTEQYF.